These 21 T cell receptor beta chains were all obtained from the same sample, sequenced in a study of PD-1 blockade in classical Hodgkin lymphoma. Profiling relied on immunoSEQ multiplex PCR, and the TCRdb table lists in-frame clones only, not all of them. The sample consists of about 21,000 clones, approximately 71% of them appearing once. All the patients suffered relapse after autologous stem cell transplantation, and brentuximab vedotin exposure differed. The sequenced sample was peripheral blood mononuclear cells (PBMCs), obtained at baseline. Receptors originate from a human donor with classical Hodgkin lymphoma.

The rearrangement joins TRBV10-2 to TRBJ1-4; possibly TRBD1 for D (6 bases). The CDR3 is 15 residues long. The V and J ends lost 2 bases and 3 bases respectively, with 10 bases between them. CDR1 and CDR2 from the germline V gene are WSHSY and SAAADI. The CDR3 sequence is CASSERTAANEKLFF. In nucleotides, the CDR3 is TGCGCCAGCAGTGAGAGGACAGCAGCTAATGAAAAACTGTTTTTT.

The DNA for the CDR3 is TGTGCCAGCAGTGAGATAGGCGGGGAGCAGTACTTC. Its translation: CASSEIGGEQYF. The chain is built from TRBV2 and TRBJ2-7; TRBD2 is a possible D gene (5 bases). There are 12 residues in the CDR3. CDR1 and CDR2 (germline): SNHLY, FYNNEI. The V gene lost 3 bases and the J gene lost 7 bases, with 10 bases spanning the gap.

This chain links TRBV2 with TRBJ2-7, with 9 bases aligning to TRBD1. The junction had 8 bases not matched to a gene; V was cut back by 7 bases and J by 1 base. The CDR3 has 15 amino acids. Germline V gene lookup returns CDR1 SNHLY and CDR2 FYNNEI. In DNA, the CDR3 is TGTGCCAGCAAGCGGGACAGGGAAGGATCCTACGAGCAGTACTTC. Its translation: CASKRDREGSYEQYF.

This clone was seen once. V usage is TRBV6-5 and J usage is TRBJ1-1; 7 nucleotides line up with TRBD1. CDR1 and CDR2 from the germline V gene are MNHEY and SVGAGI. Germline trimming cut 1 base from V and 4 bases from J; bases unmatched to any gene: 6. This CDR3 is built from 15 residues. Written as DNA, the CDR3 is TGTGCCAGCAGTTACTTCCCTACAGGGGTCACTGAAGCTTTCTTT. It codes for CASSYFPTGVTEAFF.

The chain links TRBV5-3 to TRBJ2-5; D is undetermined. TRBV5-3 has ORF status, its function being uncertain. The ends were cut back, 3 bases at V and 2 bases at J, with 8 bases in the middle. The length of the CDR3 is 13 residues. The CDR3 spells CARSYNRQETQYF. For the CDR3, the DNA is TGTGCCAGAAGCTATAACAGACAAGAGACCCAGTACTTC.

To note about this clone: This sample also contains other DNA sequences that code for the same CDR3. V is TRBV4-2 and J is TRBJ2-1, with 9 nucleotides matching TRBD2. This CDR3 has 15 residues. Trimming cost V 0 bases and J 5 bases; bases outside gene matches: 2. Germline V gives CDR1 LGHNA, CDR2 YNFKEQ. CDR3 protein: CASSQELAGNNEQFF. CDR3 in DNA: TGTGCCAGCAGCCAAGAGCTAGCGGGGAACAATGAGCAGTTCTTC.

The chain links TRBV21-1 to TRBJ2-5; the table calls TRBD2, which could not be checked here. TRBV21-1 is shown as a pseudogene. This CDR3 contains 19 residues. Here the CDR3 DNA reads TGTGCCAGCAGCAAGACCGGGACTAGCGGGAGAAGTGCTCAAGAGACCCAGTACTTC. It translates to CASSKTGTSGRSAQETQYF.

V and J are TRBV5-1 and TRBJ2-7; the D gene is possibly TRBD1 (7 bases). The ends were cut back, 5 bases at V and 5 bases at J, with 17 bases in the middle. The germline V gene has CDR1 SGHRS and CDR2 YFSETQ. The CDR3 is 14 amino acids. CDR3 nucleotides: TGCGCCAGCAGTGGGTACAGGGGAGGCGACGAGCAGTACTTC. Amino acid sequence: CASSGYRGGDEQYF.

Written as DNA, the CDR3 is TGTGCCAGACCGGGACTAGCGGGCTTCAATGAGCAGTTCTTC. It yields the protein CARPGLAGFNEQFF. The chain recombines TRBV2 with TRBJ2-1; TRBD2 matches at 12 bases. The CDR3 loop spans 14 amino acids. Germline values: CDR1 SNHLY, CDR2 FYNNEI. V was clipped by 9 bases and J by 6 bases; unmatched bases: 6.

This sequence joins TRBV28 and TRBJ1-1; 12 nucleotides agree with TRBD1. Trimming removed 7 bases from V and 10 bases from J; junction bases left unmatched: 7. Germline CDR1 is MDHEN and CDR2 is SYDVKM. CDR3 length: 13 amino acids. CDR3 sequence reads: CASIPGQGAGAFF. DNA of the CDR3: TGTGCCAGCATTCCGGGACAGGGGGCGGGAGCTTTCTTT. Drawing the rest from reference TRBV28 and TRBJ1-1, the complete variable domain is DVKVTQSSRYLVKRTGEKVFLECVQDMDHENMFWYRQDPGLGLRLIYFSYDVKMKEKGDIPEGYSVSREKKERFSLILESASTNQTSMYLCASIPGQGAGAFFGQGTRLTVV.

This clone was counted only a few times. The V gene is TRBV27, the J gene TRBJ2-1, with D perhaps matching TRBD2 (5 bases). Germline V CDR1 and CDR2: MNHEY, SMNVEV (reference sequence). Trimming took 6 bases from V and 0 from J, leaving 12 bases between them. The CDR3 is made up of 15 amino acids. This chain's CDR3 is CASRVLGVSYNEQFF. The CDR3 coding sequence is TGTGCCAGCAGAGTTCTCGGGGTCTCCTACAATGAGCAGTTCTTC.

This chain's CDR3 is CASNLAGNTEAFF. DNA for the CDR3: TGTGCCAGCAACCTGGCCGGGAACACTGAAGCTTTCTTT. J is TRBJ1-1 and V is TRBV28; D call uncertain. The germline V gene encodes CDR1 MDHEN and CDR2 SYDVKM. This CDR3 comprises 13 residues. V lost 7 bases and J 1 base, leaving 10 bases between the germline ends.

V is TRBV7-6 and J is TRBJ1-3; D remains ambiguous. Germline CDR1 is SGHVS and CDR2 is FNYEAQ. This CDR3 contains 14 residues. Trimming left V 2 bases short and J 4 bases short, with 9 bases between. CDR3 DNA sequence: TGTGCCAGCAGCTTATGGGGTGCAGGAAACACCATATATTTT. As protein: CASSLWGAGNTIYF.

CDR3 in DNA: TGCAGCGTTGAAAGGGCGCAGGGTGGTAGTGGCTACACCTTC. Its protein is CSVERAQGGSGYTF. The rearrangement uses TRBV29-1 and TRBJ1-2; TRBD1 is a possible D gene (5 bases). The CDR3 is made up of 14 amino acids. Germline V CDR1 and CDR2: SQVTM, ANQGSEA. The ends were cut back, 2 bases at V and 7 bases at J, with 17 bases in the middle. The full variable domain, with the rest looked up from reference TRBV29-1 and TRBJ1-2, is SAVISQKPSRDICQRGTSLTIQCQVDSQVTMMFWYRQQPGQSLTLIATANQGSEATYESGFVIDKFPISRPNLTFSTLTVSNMSPEDSSIYLCSVERAQGGSGYTFGSGTRLTVV.

This CDR3 reads CASKGAGEQYF. The CDR3 nucleotides are TGTGCCAGCAAGGGGGCCGGCGAGCAGTACTTC. V and J are TRBV6-5 and TRBJ2-7; 7 nucleotides agree with TRBD1. V gave up 7 bases and J gave up 6 bases; unmatched junction bases: 3. The germline gives CDR1 MNHEY, CDR2 SVGAGI. CDR3 length: 11 amino acids.

The chain uses TRBV19 and TRBJ1-5; D unresolved. This CDR3 is built from 15 residues. Germline V CDR1 and CDR2: LNHDA, SQIVND (reference sequence). Trimming pared 3 bases from V and 3 bases from J, leaving 12 bases between. The DNA of the CDR3 is TGTGCCAGTAGTATCGGGATAGTTGTCAATCAGCCCCAGCATTTT. This sequence encodes CASSIGIVVNQPQHF.

The chain couples TRBV19 to TRBJ2-7; 15 bases fit TRBD2. The CDR3 sequence is 15 residues long. The V segment lost 7 bases and the J segment 8 bases; nucleotides outside the gene matches: 9. From germline, CDR1 is LNHDA and CDR2 SQIVND (reference sequence). CDR3: CASTPGGTSGGKQYF. CDR3 DNA: TGTGCCAGTACCCCCGGCGGGACTAGCGGGGGGAAGCAGTACTTC.

V usage is TRBV30 and J usage is TRBJ2-2, with D uncertain. Germline CDR1 is GTSNPN and CDR2 is SVGIG (reference sequence). Trimming left V 4 bases short and J 4 bases short, with 10 bases between. This CDR3 spans 13 amino acids. CDR3 coding DNA: TGTGCCTGGAAGCTCAGAGCCACCGGGGAGCTGTTTTTT. Its protein is CAWKLRATGELFF.

J is TRBJ2-5 and V is TRBV18; no clear D. Trimming took off 2 bases at V and 5 bases at J, with 12 bases between the two ends. The germline V gene encodes CDR1 KGHSH and CDR2 LQKENI. The CDR3 is made up of 14 amino acids. In DNA form, the CDR3 reads TGTGCCAGCTCACCAGGAGCTTTCGGGGAGACCCAGTACTTC. This encodes CASSPGAFGETQYF. Based on the CDR3 plus reference TRBV18 and TRBJ2-5, the full variable domain is NAGVMQNPRHLVRRRGQEARLRCSPMKGHSHVYWYRQLPEEGLKFMVYLQKENIIDESGMPKERFSAEFPKEGPSILRIQQVVRGDSAAYFCASSPGAFGETQYFGPGTRLLVL.

The chain links TRBV30 to TRBJ2-3; 7 bases are shared with TRBD2. The CDR3 is 20 residues long. Germline-derived CDR1 and CDR2 are GTSNPN and SVGIG (reference sequence). The trim removed 1 base at V and 5 bases at J, leaving 24 bases unmatched. Written as DNA, the CDR3 is TGTGCCTGGAGTGGGAGCCACATGAATCCGCGGGAGAATGTTGAAGATACGCAGTATTTT. Translated, it gives CAWSGSHMNPRENVEDTQYF.

The V gene is TRBV7-9, the J gene TRBJ1-5; 10 bases match TRBD1. V dropped 4 bases and J dropped 0; count of bases not matched to a gene: 9. From germline, CDR1 is SEHNR and CDR2 FQNEAQ (reference sequence). The CDR3 totals 18 residues. The CDR3 bases are TGTGCCAGCAGCTGGGACAGGGGAGGGGCTTCTAGCAATCAGCCCCAGCATTTT. Translating it yields CASSWDRGGASSNQPQHF. Together with reference TRBV7-9 and TRBJ1-5, the CDR3 gives the full variable domain: DTGVSQNPRHKITKRGQNVTFRCDPISEHNRLYWYRQTLGQGPEFLTYFQNEAQLEKSRLLSDRFSAERPKGSFSTLEIQRTEQGDSAMYLCASSWDRGGASSNQPQHFGDGTRLSIL.